A selection of T cell receptor beta chains follows, all from one sample in a study of molecular identifiers for immune sequencing clone quantification. TCRdb itself ran the PCR reads through MiXCR, one entry per CDR3 protein. Of 490,000 or so distinct CDR3 sequences listed, 25% are singletons. The sequenced sample was naive CD8+ T cells from blood, with Jurkat cell RNA spiked in. These TCRs come from a human donor in good health. Some libraries in this study had Jurkat cell RNA spiked in. Both conserved end residues are part of each CDR3. Fields, in order: CDR3 DNA, CDR3 protein, J gene, D gene, V gene, clone size. A D gene is named only where the DNA matches it firmly. Size values are once, few and many counts, or a class for expanded clones, and some rows have none.

CDR3nt: TGTGCCAGCAGTTTATCTTCAGGGAATGAAAAACTGTTTTTT; CDR3aa: CASSLSSGNEKLFF; j_gene: TRBJ1-4; d_gene: NA; v_gene: TRBV12-3/TRBV12-4; abundance: NA
CDR3nt: TGTGCCACCGGGGACAGGGGCGTAGGCTATGGCTACACCTTC; CDR3aa: CATGDRGVGYGYTF; j_gene: TRBJ1-2; d_gene: TRBD1; v_gene: TRBV7-9; abundance: NA
CDR3nt: TGTGCCAGTAGTATGATGGGAGGGGTCGGGGCCAACGTCCTGACTTTC; CDR3aa: CASSMMGGVGANVLTF; j_gene: TRBJ2-6; d_gene: TRBD2; v_gene: TRBV19; abundance: NA
CDR3nt: TGTGCCAGCAGCGCGAGGGGTGACAGCACAGATACGCAGTATTTT; CDR3aa: CASSARGDSTDTQYF; j_gene: TRBJ2-3; d_gene: NA; v_gene: TRBV7-3; abundance: NA
CDR3nt: TGTGCCAGCAGTTCTCGTGACAGGGAGAGGACTGAAGCTTTCTTT; CDR3aa: CASSSRDRERTEAFF; j_gene: TRBJ1-1; d_gene: TRBD1; v_gene: TRBV7-6; abundance: few
CDR3nt: TGCGCCAGCCACCCGGACCAGTACTTC; CDR3aa: CASHPDQYF; j_gene: TRBJ2-7; d_gene: NA; v_gene: TRBV5-1; abundance: many
CDR3nt: TGTGCCAGCAGCCAAGAGGTCAGGTGCCAAGAGACCCAGTACTTC; CDR3aa: CASSQEVRCQETQYF; j_gene: TRBJ2-5; d_gene: NA; v_gene: TRBV3-1; abundance: NA
CDR3nt: TGTGCCAGCAGCAATACAGGGTCCCCTCAGTACTTC; CDR3aa: CASSNTGSPQYF; j_gene: TRBJ2-7; d_gene: NA; v_gene: TRBV7-9; abundance: few
CDR3nt: TGTGCCGGTGGACAGGGGGCATCTAATTCACCCCTCCACTTT; CDR3aa: CAGGQGASNSPLHF; j_gene: TRBJ1-6; d_gene: TRBD1; v_gene: TRBV2; abundance: NA
CDR3nt: TGTGCCAGCAGCTCGTGGGGGACAGGCGTAGATGGCTACACCTTC; CDR3aa: CASSSWGTGVDGYTF; j_gene: TRBJ1-2; d_gene: TRBD1; v_gene: TRBV5-4; abundance: few
CDR3nt: TGTGCTAGTGGTTTGACCCCGACAGAGACCCAGTACTTC; CDR3aa: CASGLTPTETQYF; j_gene: TRBJ2-5; d_gene: NA; v_gene: TRBV12-5; abundance: NA
CDR3nt: TGTGCCATCAGACCCACAGGGGACTATGGCTACACCTTC; CDR3aa: CAIRPTGDYGYTF; j_gene: TRBJ1-2; d_gene: TRBD1; v_gene: TRBV10-3; abundance: few
CDR3nt: TGCGCCAGCAGCTTAGAGGGGACAGCTTCTTCTGGAAACACCATATATTTT; CDR3aa: CASSLEGTASSGNTIYF; j_gene: TRBJ1-3; d_gene: TRBD1; v_gene: TRBV5-1; abundance: NA
CDR3nt: TGTGCCAGCAGCCCCTCGTTCGGTGGATCCTACGAGCAGTACTTC; CDR3aa: CASSPSFGGSYEQYF; j_gene: TRBJ2-7; d_gene: NA; v_gene: TRBV5-4; abundance: many
CDR3nt: TGTGCCAGCAGTGCATTAGGGGGTAATCAGCCCCAGCATTTT; CDR3aa: CASSALGGNQPQHF; j_gene: TRBJ1-5; d_gene: NA; v_gene: TRBV2; abundance: NA
CDR3nt: TGTGCCAGCAGCCACGGTGGGACCCAGACCTACGAGCAGTACTTC; CDR3aa: CASSHGGTQTYEQYF; j_gene: TRBJ2-7; d_gene: NA; v_gene: TRBV7-2; abundance: many
CDR3nt: TGTGCCACCAGCAGACCACTGACAGGTCCTTATGGCTACACCTTC; CDR3aa: CATSRPLTGPYGYTF; j_gene: TRBJ1-2; d_gene: NA; v_gene: TRBV15; abundance: few
CDR3nt: TGTGCCTGGAGTGGACAGATAAATGAAAAACTGTTTTTT; CDR3aa: CAWSGQINEKLFF; j_gene: TRBJ1-4; d_gene: NA; v_gene: TRBV30; abundance: few
CDR3nt: TGTGCCACCAGCAGAGAGGCCCTGGGGAATTCACCCCTCCACTTT; CDR3aa: CATSREALGNSPLHF; j_gene: TRBJ1-6; d_gene: NA; v_gene: TRBV15; abundance: NA
CDR3nt: TGCGCCAGCAGCTTTTTCGGCGGGGCTTTTATCGAGCAGTACTTC; CDR3aa: CASSFFGGAFIEQYF; j_gene: TRBJ2-7; d_gene: NA; v_gene: TRBV5-1; abundance: many
CDR3nt: TGCAGTGCTACTGGACAGGGGATTGAGCAGTTCTTC; CDR3aa: CSATGQGIEQFF; j_gene: TRBJ2-1; d_gene: TRBD1; v_gene: TRBV20-1; abundance: many